Listed below are T cell receptor beta chains from one sample, sequenced in a study of vaccination and CD4 T cells after COVID-19. No antigen is known for these receptors. MiXCR was run by TCRdb on the PCR reads, yielding one entry per CDR3 protein. The sample has 4,000 or so distinct CDR3 sequences, roughly 20% seen once. Sequencing used CD4+ T cells from blood, cultured in vitro. Every receptor here comes from a human donor who had recovered from COVID-19. Each CDR3 is given with its conserved first and last residue. A D gene is named only where the DNA matches it firmly. A row's size may be missing; if present it is once, few, many or a size class.

TRBJ2-3,TRBV12-3/TRBV12-4,few,.,CASSPRDISTDTQYF,TGTGCCAGCAGTCCCCGGGACATAAGCACAGATACGCAGTATTTT
TRBJ1-1,TRBV6-1,.,.,CASSHGLNTEAFF,TGTGCCAGCAGTCACGGACTTAACACTGAAGCTTTCTTT
TRBJ1-4,TRBV30,few,.,CAWRQSFNEKLFF,TGTGCCTGGAGGCAGAGTTTTAATGAAAAACTGTTTTTT
TRBJ2-3,TRBV5-4,.,TRBD2,CASRFRTSQRATDTQYF,TGTGCCAGCAGATTTAGGACTAGTCAGAGAGCCACAGATACGCAGTATTTT
TRBJ2-5,TRBV3-1,.,.,CASSQGIRETQYF,TGTGCCAGCAGCCAGGGAATAAGAGAGACCCAGTACTTC
TRBJ2-3,TRBV19,.,TRBD2,CASSIQAGGNTQYF,TGTGCCAGTAGTATCCAGGCGGGAGGGAATACGCAGTATTTT
TRBJ2-5,TRBV25-1,few,TRBD1,CASSPMGTGKETQYF,TGTGCCAGCAGTCCAATGGGGACAGGGAAAGAGACCCAGTACTTC
TRBJ2-7,TRBV30,once,TRBD1,CAWSIGQGADEQYF,TGTGCCTGGAGTATTGGACAGGGGGCGGACGAGCAGTACTTC
TRBJ1-6,TRBV30,.,.,CAWRPATNSPLHF,TGTGCCTGGCGCCCAGCCACAAATTCACCCCTCCACTTT
TRBJ2-1,TRBV2,.,TRBD1,CASSANRGYNEQFF,TGTGCCAGCAGTGCCAACAGGGGGTACAATGAGCAGTTCTTC
TRBJ1-1,TRBV9,.,TRBD1,CASSVVGTGGVEAFF,TGTGCCAGCAGCGTAGTAGGGACAGGGGGCGTTGAGGCTTTCTTT
TRBJ2-5,TRBV29-1,few,.,CSVLVTQETQYF,TGCAGCGTTCTCGTTACTCAAGAGACCCAGTACTTC
TRBJ2-7,TRBV2,medium-sized,TRBD2,CASRWGGRNEQYF,TGTGCCAGCAGGTGGGGGGGGAGGAACGAGCAGTACTTC
TRBJ1-2,TRBV6-1,.,.,CASSEGSLPYTF,TGTGCCAGCAGTGAGGGCAGTCTCCCCTACACCTTC
TRBJ2-1,TRBV30,.,.,CAWSQTLDEQFF,TGTGCCTGGAGCCAAACCCTGGATGAGCAGTTCTTC
TRBJ2-5,TRBV12-3/TRBV12-4,medium-sized,.,CASRTTVGTQYF,TGTGCCAGCAGGACCACCGTGGGGACCCAGTACTTC
TRBJ2-7,TRBV5-1,.,TRBD2,CASSFGTSGKDEQYF,TGCGCCAGCAGCTTCGGGACTAGCGGGAAAGACGAGCAGTACTTC
TRBJ1-2,TRBV30,few,.,CAWSPSYGYTF,TGTGCCTGGAGTCCCTCCTATGGCTACACCTTC
TRBJ2-7,TRBV12-3/TRBV12-4,few,.,CASTPLLSSYEQYF,TGTGCCAGCACCCCCCTGTTGAGCTCCTACGAGCAGTACTTC
TRBJ1-1,TRBV12-3/TRBV12-4,.,TRBD1,CASSQSGTGGPMNTEAFF,TGTGCCAGCAGTCAATCCGGGACAGGGGGCCCTATGAACACTGAAGCTTTCTTT
TRBJ2-1,TRBV11-2,.,.,CASATSGLKGFF,TGTGCCAGCGCTACTTCTGGCCTCAAAGGTTTCTTC
TRBJ2-2,TRBV11-2,.,.,CASSLRGAVRTGELFF,TGTGCCAGCAGCCTTCGGGGGGCCGTCAGGACCGGGGAGCTGTTTTTT
TRBJ1-2,TRBV12-3/TRBV12-4,.,TRBD1,CASSSQGAKGYTF,TGTGCCAGCAGTTCACAGGGGGCAAAAGGCTACACCTTC
TRBJ1-5,TRBV6-1,few,.,CASRASGYNQPQHF,TGTGCCAGCAGAGCATCAGGGTACAATCAGCCCCAGCATTTT
TRBJ1-6,TRBV30,.,TRBD1,CASTTGNSPLHF,TGTGCCTCGACGACAGGGAATTCACCCCTCCACTTT
TRBJ2-1,TRBV20-1,.,TRBD2,CSARFGGGADEQFF,TGCAGTGCTAGATTCGGCGGGGGGGCCGATGAGCAGTTCTTC
TRBJ1-2,TRBV7-9,few,.,CASSPQRTEDYGYTF,TGTGCCAGCAGCCCACAACGGACAGAGGACTATGGCTACACCTTC
TRBJ2-2,TRBV12-3/TRBV12-4,.,TRBD1,CASSPWDRRNTGELFF,TGTGCCAGCAGTCCCTGGGACAGAAGGAACACCGGGGAGCTGTTTTTT
TRBJ1-2,TRBV2,.,.,CATEPGRTFYGYTF,TGTGCCACAGAACCGGGCCGAACATTCTATGGCTACACCTTC
TRBJ2-5,TRBV6-1,medium-sized,TRBD2,CASSVDGGRETQYF,TGTGCCAGCAGTGTAGACGGGGGGAGGGAGACCCAGTACTTC
TRBJ1-1,TRBV12-5,.,.,CASGLVGYTEAFF,TGTGCTAGTGGTTTGGTGGGATACACTGAAGCTTTCTTT
TRBJ1-5,TRBV6-1,few,.,CASSGGGVGQPQHF,TGTGCCAGCAGTGGCGGGGGAGTTGGTCAGCCCCAGCATTTT
TRBJ1-1,TRBV19,.,TRBD1,CAIRDSPNTEALF,TGTGCCATCCGGGACAGTCCCAACACTGAAGCTCTCTTT
TRBJ2-3,TRBV20-1,medium-sized,TRBD2,CSALTSGGLTDTQYF,TGCAGTGCTCTGACTAGCGGGGGGCTCACAGATACGCAGTATTTT
TRBJ2-5,TRBV30,few,.,CAWKAGGETQYF,TGTGCCTGGAAGGCAGGAGGGGAGACCCAGTACTTC
TRBJ2-2,TRBV4-2,few,.,CASSQSAVTTGELFF,TGTGCCAGCAGCCAGTCGGCAGTGACCACCGGGGAGCTGTTTTTT
TRBJ2-1,TRBV10-1,few,TRBD1,CASSESQGRNNEQFF,TGCGCCAGCAGTGAGTCACAGGGGAGAAACAATGAGCAGTTCTTC
TRBJ1-1,TRBV6-1,once,.,CASSPSREGTEAFF,TGTGCCAGCTCTCCCTCCAGGGAAGGCACTGAAGCTTTCTTT
TRBJ1-2,TRBV11-2,.,.,CASSFINAGYTF,TGTGCCAGCAGCTTCATCAACGCCGGCTACACCTTC
TRBJ2-5,TRBV11-2,few,.,CASSFQETQYF,TGTGCCAGCAGCTTCCAAGAGACCCAGTACTTC
TRBJ2-7,TRBV3-1,.,.,CASSQIGLEQYF,TGTGCCAGCAGCCAAATAGGTCTCGAGCAGTACTTC
TRBJ2-2,TRBV30,.,.,CAWKGTANTGELFF,TGTGCCTGGAAAGGGACGGCGAACACCGGGGAGCTGTTTTTT
TRBJ2-1,TRBV12-3/TRBV12-4,medium-sized,.,CASSLEWGTFRFF,TGTGCCAGCAGTTTAGAGTGGGGGACCTTTCGGTTCTTC
TRBJ2-5,TRBV20-1,.,.,CSVDGGETQYF,TGCAGTGTCGACGGCGGGGAGACCCAGTACTTC
TRBJ1-1,TRBV30,few,.,CAWSDEMVNTEAFF,TGTGCCTGGAGTGACGAGATGGTGAACACTGAAGCTTTCTTT
TRBJ1-3,TRBV7-9,.,.,CASSPQTPSSGNTIYF,TGTGCCAGCAGCCCCCAAACACCGAGCTCTGGAAACACCATATATTTT
TRBJ1-5,TRBV6-1,few,.,CAAGGVQSNQPQHF,TGTGCCGCGGGGGGGGTTCAAAGCAATCAGCCCCAGCATTTT
TRBJ2-3,TRBV7-9,.,TRBD2,CASSARLAGAVDTQYF,TGTGCCAGCAGCGCCCGACTAGCGGGGGCGGTAGATACGCAGTATTTT
TRBJ2-1,TRBV20-1,.,TRBD2,CSASPAGYEQFF,TGCAGTGCTAGTCCAGCGGGGTATGAGCAGTTCTTC
TRBJ1-5,TRBV10-2,.,.,CASSETGGGQPQHF,TGCGCCAGCAGTGAGACGGGGGGTGGTCAGCCCCAGCATTTT
TRBJ1-2,TRBV12-3/TRBV12-4,.,.,CASSLGTGGSIYGYTF,TGTGCCAGCAGTTTAGGGACCGGGGGTTCCATTTATGGCTACACCTTC
TRBJ2-1,TRBV5-5,once,.,CASSFLGGSYNEQFF,TGTGCCAGCAGCTTCTTAGGGGGGTCCTACAATGAGCAGTTCTTC
TRBJ2-6,TRBV27,medium-sized,TRBD2,CASSRGGNVLTF,TGTGCCAGCAGCCGGGGGGGCAACGTCCTGACTTTC
TRBJ1-5,TRBV19,medium-sized,.,CASTTGPRQPQHF,TGTGCCAGTACTACGGGGCCCCGGCAGCCCCAGCATTTT
TRBJ2-5,TRBV7-3,.,TRBD1,CASSLRSGTGGVETQYF,TGTGCCAGCAGCTTACGATCCGGGACAGGGGGCGTAGAGACCCAGTACTTC
TRBJ2-1,TRBV24-1,.,TRBD2,CATSDARGEEQFF,TGTGCCACCAGTGATGCTCGGGGGGAAGAGCAGTTCTTC
TRBJ1-6,TRBV27,.,TRBD1,CASSPRDRVFSPLHF,TGTGCCAGCAGTCCCCGGGACAGGGTGTTTTCACCCCTCCACTTT